This TCR beta chain was sequenced during a study of blood T cells in healthy people across ages. Alongside a J-beta primer mix, a sample-barcoded 5' primer served in a second PCR lasting roughly 7 to 11 cycles. TCRdb reanalysed the 5' RACE reads using MiXCR and keeps one entry per CDR3 protein. The sample lists 700,000 to 950,000 distinct CDR3 sequences; roughly 47% were seen once. Germline CDR1 is MDHEN and CDR2 is SYDVKM. V lost 4 bases to trimming and J lost 3 bases, with 26 bases between them. CDR3 length: 19 amino acids. The J gene is TRBJ2-3, the V gene TRBV28; no clear D gene. The sequencing input was blood. The TCR was taken from a woman aged 55-69 years in good health. The CDR3 region is CASSSPGRWPGRSTDTQYF. The CDR3, as DNA: TGTGCCAGCAGTTCCCCAGGCAGGTGGCCCGGACGGAGTACAGATACGCAGTATTTT.